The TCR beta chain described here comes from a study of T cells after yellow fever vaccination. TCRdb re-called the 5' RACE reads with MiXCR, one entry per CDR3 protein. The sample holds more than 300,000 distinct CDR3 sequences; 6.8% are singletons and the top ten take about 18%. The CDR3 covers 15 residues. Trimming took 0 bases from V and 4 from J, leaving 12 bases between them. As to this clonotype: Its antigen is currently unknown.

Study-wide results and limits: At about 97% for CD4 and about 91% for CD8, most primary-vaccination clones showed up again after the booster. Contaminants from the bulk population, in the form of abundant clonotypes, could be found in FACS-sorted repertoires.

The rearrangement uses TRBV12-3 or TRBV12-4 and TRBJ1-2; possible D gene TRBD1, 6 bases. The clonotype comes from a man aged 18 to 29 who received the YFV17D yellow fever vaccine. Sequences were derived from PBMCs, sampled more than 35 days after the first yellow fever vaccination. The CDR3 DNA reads TGTGCCAGCAGTTTAGCCGAGGGGGGGTTCTATGGCTACACCTTC. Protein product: CASSLAEGGFYGYTF.